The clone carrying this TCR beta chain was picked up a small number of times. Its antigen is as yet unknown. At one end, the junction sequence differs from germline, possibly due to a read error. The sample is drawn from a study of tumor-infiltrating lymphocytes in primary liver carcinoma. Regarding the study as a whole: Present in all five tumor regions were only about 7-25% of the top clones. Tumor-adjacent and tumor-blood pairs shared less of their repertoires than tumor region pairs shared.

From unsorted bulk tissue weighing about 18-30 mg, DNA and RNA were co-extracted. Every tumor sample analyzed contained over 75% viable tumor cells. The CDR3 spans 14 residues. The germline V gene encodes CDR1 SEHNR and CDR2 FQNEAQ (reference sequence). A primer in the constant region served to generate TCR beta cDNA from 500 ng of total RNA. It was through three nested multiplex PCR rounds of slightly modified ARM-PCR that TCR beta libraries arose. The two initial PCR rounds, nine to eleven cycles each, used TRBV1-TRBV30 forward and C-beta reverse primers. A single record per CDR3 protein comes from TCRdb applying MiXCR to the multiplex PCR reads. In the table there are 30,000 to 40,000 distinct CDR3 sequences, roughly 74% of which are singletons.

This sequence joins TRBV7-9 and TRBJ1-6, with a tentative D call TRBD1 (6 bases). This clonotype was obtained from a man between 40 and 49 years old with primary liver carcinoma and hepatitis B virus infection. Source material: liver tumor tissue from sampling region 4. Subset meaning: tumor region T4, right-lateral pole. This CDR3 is CASSSGTSGLPLHF. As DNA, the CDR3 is TGTGCCAGTAGCTCAGGGACATCGGGTTTACCCCTCCACTTT.